This TCR beta chain derives from a study of T-cell memory formation after mild COVID-19. Study-level information: Largely, the TCR clusters proved donor specific.

Study conclusions and caveats: CD4+ clones that contracted lay mainly in CM and EM; CD8+ ones lay in EMRA. The SARS-CoV-2 specificity of second-wave clones reaching peak at day 37 remained unverified. Pre-infection memory harbored some responding clones, suggesting cross-reactive memory joined.

One entry per CDR3 protein, called by TCRdb with MiXCR from the 5' RACE reads. The sample lists roughly 480,000 distinct CDR3 sequences; approximately 25% were seen once. CDR1 and CDR2 (germline): LGHNA, YNFKEQ. V was trimmed by 0 bases and J by 7 bases, leaving 12 bases between them. The CDR3 has 14 residues. With regard to this clonotype: Antigen: not known.

V usage is TRBV4-2 and J usage is TRBJ1-1; D ambiguous. The receptor was isolated from an adult woman who had mild COVID-19 (a few samples of this study predate the infection). Cell type and time point are not known. Specimen: PBMCs or a T cell subset sorted from them (not recorded which). The CDR3 spells CASSQDLPAREAFF. CDR3 DNA: TGTGCCAGCAGCCAAGATCTGCCAGCCCGTGAAGCTTTCTTT.